The T cell receptor (beta chain) under discussion was sequenced for a study of cytomegalovirus exposure and HLA in healthy donors. Study context: Unique TCRs numbering roughly 80 million, obtained from HLA-typed donors, made up an early data release. Among about 400 genotyped donors, about 83% fell in the Caucasian-associated ancestry cluster.

Study-wide results and caveats: The authors later linked a missense DCLRE1C variant to TCR beta V- and J-gene trimming.

The CDR3 runs 13 residues. Germline V gives CDR1 LNHNV, CDR2 YYDKDF (reference sequence). The germline V and J ends were trimmed by 1 base and 3 bases, with 6 bases remaining between them. Regarding this clone: Its matching antigen is unknown.

Both 60 Vbeta primers and 13 Jbeta primers went into the PCR. Assay used: immunoSEQ multiplex PCR; TCRdb lists only in-frame clones, some missing. The sample contains some 89,000 clones, 75% to 85% of which appear only once. This clonotype was obtained from a woman younger than 45 in good health and CMV-seronegative. This sequence joins TRBV15 and TRBJ2-5; D ambiguous. The sample was PBMCs. The CDR3 spells CATSRVPKETQYF. As DNA, the CDR3 is TGTGCCACCAGCAGAGTTCCAAAAGAGACCCAGTACTTC.